Each of the 26 T cell receptor beta chains below was sequenced from the same sample in a study of blood T cell repertoires in COVID-19 (dated by TCRdb to about 2020). Libraries were built with the immunoSEQ multiplex PCR assay. TCRdb took this table from immuneACCESS and kept in-frame rearrangements with V and J called. Such tables lack part of the clones; where checked against another copy, unresolved V genes explain under half of the gap, and the rest is unexplained. The sample yields some 75,000 clones; about 70% were counted once. The ten largest clones capture roughly a fifth of the sample. The sequenced material came from peripheral blood. The receptors derive from a woman at least 80 years old with active or convalescent COVID-19.

The chain couples TRBV4-1 to TRBJ2-7; perhaps TRBD1 as D (5 bases). V dropped 0 bases and J dropped 3 bases, with 15 bases sitting between them. Germline CDR1 is MGHRA and CDR2 is YSYEKL. The CDR3 totals 16 residues. CDR3 bases: TGCGCCAGCAGCCAAGATATCACAGGTTCTGTCTACGAGCAGTACTTC. The encoded protein is CASSQDITGSVYEQYF.

The gene calls are TRBV7-9 and TRBJ2-3; TRBD1 aligns across 10 bases. The CDR3 is 14 amino acids. Germline lookup yields CDR1 SEHNR and CDR2 FQNEAQ (reference sequence). Losses at the gene ends were 3 bases for V and 5 bases for J; bases not matched to a gene: 2. The CDR3 sequence: CASSLTGGRDTQYF. The CDR3 DNA is TGTGCCAGCAGCTTGACAGGGGGCAGAGATACGCAGTATTTT.

The rearrangement joins TRBV13 to TRBJ1-5, with D maybe TRBD1 (6 bases). Germline V lookup: CDR1 PRHDT, CDR2 FYEKMQ (reference sequence). The CDR3 length is 14 residues. V lost 3 bases and J 7 bases, leaving 13 bases between the germline ends. The CDR3 nucleotides read TGTGCCAGCAGCTTTGGACAGTACGACCAGCCCCAGCATTTT. Translation gives CASSFGQYDQPQHF.

The genes are TRBV4-1 and TRBJ1-6; 9 positions match TRBD1. The CDR3 has 16 residues. Germline CDR1 MGHRA, CDR2 YSYEKL. Unmatched junction bases numbered 8, after V lost 2 bases and J lost 9 bases. This chain's CDR3 is CASSQLPGQGGSPLHF. DNA of the CDR3: TGCGCCAGCAGCCAACTCCCGGGACAGGGAGGTTCACCCCTCCACTTT.

The rearrangement uses TRBV7-2 and TRBJ1-4, with a possible D match to TRBD1 (6 bases). The CDR3 totals 12 residues. Germline V gene sequence: CDR1 SGHTA, CDR2 FQGNSA. Trimming took off 0 bases at V and 10 bases at J, with 6 bases between the two ends. The CDR3 loop is CASSLAQGKLFF. The CDR3 region has the DNA TGTGCCAGCAGCTTAGCACAGGGAAAACTGTTTTTT.

This clone was detected only once. V usage is TRBV18 and J usage is TRBJ2-3, with a possible D match to TRBD1 (6 bases). The CDR3 is 17 residues long. The germline V and J ends were trimmed by 0 bases and 4 bases, with 17 bases remaining between them. CDR1 and CDR2 (germline): KGHSH, LQKENI. In DNA, the CDR3 is TGTGCCAGCTCACCACCGGTTTACAGGGATTTCGCAGATACGCAGTATTTT. Translating it yields CASSPPVYRDFADTQYF. Combining the CDR3 with reference TRBV18 and TRBJ2-3 gives the whole variable domain NAGVMQNPRHLVRRRGQEARLRCSPMKGHSHVYWYRQLPEEGLKFMVYLQKENIIDESGMPKERFSAEFPKEGPSILRIQQVVRGDSAAYFCASSPPVYRDFADTQYFGPGTRLTVL.

V usage is TRBV12-5 and J usage is TRBJ2-2; TRBD1 matches at 8 bases. Germline loops: CDR1 LGHNT, CDR2 FRNRAP. Unmatched junction bases numbered 10, after V lost 0 bases and J lost 7 bases. The CDR3 runs 17 residues. DNA for the CDR3: TGTGCTAGTGGTTTGGTTAGGGACAGGCCGTCCGGCGGGGAGCTGTTTTTT. Amino acid sequence: CASGLVRDRPSGGELFF.

The genes are TRBV5-5 and TRBJ1-1; TRBD1 matches at 7 bases. The germline gives CDR1 SGHKS, CDR2 YYEKEE (reference sequence). V lost 4 bases and J lost 3; bases outside the gene matches: 3. This CDR3 is built from 13 residues. CDR3 loop: CASSPTGYTEAFF. CDR3 in DNA: TGTGCCAGCAGCCCGACAGGGTACACTGAAGCTTTCTTT.

This clone was detected a few times. The V gene is TRBV24-1, the J gene TRBJ2-2; 13 nucleotides agree with TRBD2. The CDR3 is 17 amino acids. V lost 3 bases to trimming and J lost 2 bases; unmatched junction nucleotides: 2. CDR1 KGHDR and CDR2 SFDVKD come from the germline V gene. In DNA, the CDR3 is TGTGCCACCAGTGATAGGACTAGCGGGGGTAACACCGGGGAGCTGTTTTTT. Its protein product is CATSDRTSGGNTGELFF.

The chain uses TRBV27 and TRBJ1-2, with D tentatively TRBD1 (6 bases). Looked up from germline, CDR1 is MNHEY and CDR2 is SMNVEV (reference sequence). This CDR3 comprises 12 residues. The V end lost 5 bases, the J end lost 4 bases, and 8 bases lay between the germline ends. The CDR3 DNA reads TGTGCCAGCAGTACGACAGGCTATGGCTACACCTTC. This translates into CASSTTGYGYTF.

This sequence joins TRBV7-9 and TRBJ1-4; 8 bases are shared with TRBD1. Germline V gives CDR1 SEHNR, CDR2 FQNEAQ (reference sequence). V trimming: 5 bases; J trimming: 7 bases; junction bases outside the gene matches: 6. The CDR3 is 14 residues long. The chain's CDR3 is CASSPGGIGEKLFF. CDR3 coding DNA: TGTGCCAGCAGCCCAGGGGGCATCGGTGAAAAACTGTTTTTT.

This chain joins TRBV7-8 and TRBJ1-2; D perhaps matches TRBD1 (5 bases). This CDR3 region has 14 residues. Germline V CDR1 and CDR2: SGHVS, FQNEAQ. V was cut by 4 bases and J by 4 bases, with 13 bases left in between. The CDR3 region has the DNA TGTGCCAGCAGCTCGGGGGTGTCGATCTATGGCTACACCTTC. This encodes CASSSGVSIYGYTF.

V gene TRBV28 combines with J gene TRBJ2-3; D is ambiguous. The length of the CDR3 is 14 residues. The germline V and J ends were trimmed by 5 bases and 5 bases, with 14 bases remaining between them. CDR1 and CDR2 (germline): MDHEN, SYDVKM. This chain's CDR3 is CASSTRDWRDTQYF. The DNA for the CDR3 is TGTGCCAGCAGTACCCGTGACTGGAGAGATACGCAGTATTTT.

V gene TRBV10-3 combines with J gene TRBJ2-3, with a weak D call TRBD1 (5 bases). V dropped 8 bases and J dropped 1 base, with 13 bases sitting between them. Germline CDR1 is ENHRY and CDR2 is SYGVKD. This CDR3 region has 14 residues. The CDR3 spells CAIGAASGTDTQYF. The CDR3 bases are TGTGCCATCGGGGCCGCTTCGGGCACAGATACGCAGTATTTT.

The chain employs TRBV7-8 and TRBJ1-1; TRBD1 is a possible D gene (5 bases). This CDR3 region has 18 residues. V gave up 1 base and J gave up 4 bases, with 22 bases separating them. The germline V gene has CDR1 SGHVS and CDR2 FQNEAQ. In DNA form, the CDR3 reads TGTGCCAGCAGCTTAGTGCGGCGGGGGGAGGCTGAGGGCACTGAAGCTTTCTTT. Encoded protein: CASSLVRRGEAEGTEAFF.

The chain couples TRBV15 to TRBJ1-5; tentative D call: TRBD1 (6 bases). Deletions cut 5 bases from V and 6 bases from J, with 20 bases between. This CDR3 is 16 amino acids long. Looked up from germline, CDR1 is LNHNV and CDR2 is YYDKDF (reference sequence). In DNA form, the CDR3 reads TGTGCCACCAGCGGACTTGGACAGACTGAAGGTCAGCCCCAGCATTTT. Protein product: CATSGLGQTEGQPQHF. Together with reference TRBV15 and TRBJ1-5, the CDR3 gives the full variable domain: DAMVIQNPRYQVTQFGKPVTLSCSQTLNHNVMYWYQQKSSQAPKLLFHYYDKDFNNEADTPDNFQSRRPNTSFCFLDIRSPGLGDTAMYLCATSGLGQTEGQPQHFGDGTRLSIL.

The V and J genes are TRBV7-9 and TRBJ2-1, with TRBD2 identical over 13 bases. This CDR3 has 14 residues. In germline, CDR1 is SEHNR, CDR2 FQNEAQ (reference sequence). V gave up 5 bases and J gave up 12 bases; unmatched junction bases: 7. This CDR3 is CASSPGLAGDRQFF. In nucleotides, the CDR3 is TGTGCCAGCAGCCCCGGACTAGCGGGGGATCGGCAGTTCTTC.

The chain employs TRBV12-3 or TRBV12-4 and TRBJ1-3; the D is unclear. V lost 7 bases and J 4 bases, leaving 8 bases between the germline ends. The CDR3 sequence is 12 residues long. DNA of the CDR3: TGTGCCAGCACCCTTCTGGGAAACACCATATATTTT. This codes for CASTLLGNTIYF.

The chain couples TRBV6-2 or TRBV6-3 to TRBJ1-2; TRBD1 matches 7 bases. Germline-derived CDR1 and CDR2 are MNHEY and SVGEGT. J was trimmed by 1 base and V by 2 bases; bases with no gene match: 4. The CDR3 is 15 residues long. The chain's CDR3 is CASSYADRINYGYTF. The CDR3 DNA is TGTGCCAGCAGTTACGCGGACAGGATTAACTATGGCTACACCTTC.

J is TRBJ2-7 and V is TRBV6-6, with 8 bases lining up with TRBD2. V gave up 6 bases and J gave up 3 bases; unmatched junction bases: 7. Germline-derived CDR1 and CDR2 are MNHNY and SVGAGI (reference sequence). This CDR3 spans 14 amino acids. The CDR3 nucleotides read TGTGCCAGCAGACCACCGGGACTAGTCTACGAGCAGTACTTC. It specifies CASRPPGLVYEQYF.

The chain couples TRBV30 to TRBJ2-2, with 10 bases aligning to TRBD1. Germline V gene lookup returns CDR1 GTSNPN and CDR2 SVGIG (reference sequence). The trim removed 5 bases at V and 8 bases at J, leaving 5 bases unmatched. CDR3 length: 13 amino acids. Here the CDR3 reads CAWAGQGGGELFF. CDR3 DNA: TGTGCCTGGGCTGGACAGGGGGGTGGGGAGCTGTTTTTT.

This chain uses TRBV11-3 with TRBJ2-7; TRBD1 matches at 8 bases. The germline gives CDR1 SGHNT, CDR2 YENEEA. The CDR3 is 13 residues long. V gave up 5 bases and J gave up 7 bases; unmatched junction bases: 7. As DNA, the CDR3 is TGTGCCAGCAGCCGGGACAGGTTAGGTGAGCAGTACTTC. Translating it yields CASSRDRLGEQYF.

The chain links TRBV6-5 to TRBJ2-5; 7 bases are a match to TRBD2. Germline CDR1 MNHEY, CDR2 SVGAGI. There are 15 residues in the CDR3. The trim removed 5 bases at V and 4 bases at J, leaving 10 bases unmatched. CDR3 loop: CASSPDPSGAETQYF. The CDR3, as DNA: TGTGCCAGCAGTCCAGATCCTAGCGGAGCAGAGACCCAGTACTTC.

This clone occurred a few times. The chain employs TRBV11-2 and TRBJ1-3, with D maybe TRBD1 (6 bases). V lost 7 bases and J lost 0, with 13 bases in between. Looked up from germline, CDR1 is SGHAT and CDR2 is FQNNGV. The CDR3 spans 15 residues. The CDR3 here is CASTLQGSSGNTIYF. The CDR3 DNA reads as TGTGCCAGCACCCTTCAGGGGAGCTCTGGAAACACCATATATTTT.

This sequence joins TRBV18 and TRBJ2-3; 12 bases map to TRBD2. Germline assignment: CDR1 KGHSH and CDR2 LQKENI. The CDR3 is 16 amino acids. Losses at the gene ends were 6 bases for V and 6 bases for J; bases not matched to a gene: 10. CDR3 loop: CASSPTSGGSTDTQYF. Here the CDR3 DNA reads TGTGCCAGCTCGCCGACTAGCGGGGGCTCGACCGATACGCAGTATTTT.

The chain couples TRBV2 to TRBJ1-1; perhaps TRBD1 as D (5 bases). The CDR3 runs to 14 residues. The ends were cut back, 4 bases at V and 5 bases at J, with 14 bases in the middle. Per the germline V gene, CDR1 is SNHLY and CDR2 is FYNNEI. The CDR3 reads CASSGSGGGTEAFF. CDR3 coding DNA: TGTGCCAGCAGTGGGTCCGGGGGGGGGACTGAAGCTTTCTTT.